Presented here are 8 T cell receptor beta chains from one specimen sequenced in a study of PD-1 blockade in classical Hodgkin lymphoma. Libraries were prepared by immunoSEQ multiplex PCR; TCRdb keeps only in-frame clonotypes and omits some of them. The repertoire holds tens of thousands of clones, with roughly 75% as singletons. Brentuximab vedotin exposure varied among the patients, all of whom had relapsed after autologous stem cell transplantation. The material sequenced was peripheral blood mononuclear cells (PBMCs), taken before the second cycle of nivolumab. These receptors all come from a human donor with classical Hodgkin lymphoma.

The chain joins TRBV10-3 to TRBJ2-3; D unresolved. The germline CDR1 and CDR2 sequences are ENHRY and SYGVKD. Trimming removed 2 bases at V and 6 bases at J, with 6 bases between. This CDR3 contains 12 residues. The CDR3 sequence is CAISEAGDTQYF. The CDR3 nucleotides read TGTGCCATCAGTGAGGCCGGGGATACGCAGTATTTT.

V is TRBV11-2 and J is TRBJ2-1, with 12 positions matching TRBD2. The CDR3 contains 14 residues. Germline V gives CDR1 SGHAT, CDR2 FQNNGV. The ends lost 2 bases at V and 8 bases at J; junction bases unmatched: 1. The DNA of the CDR3 is TGTGCCAGCAGCTTACTAGCGGGAGGGTATGAGCAGTTCTTC. Residues: CASSLLAGGYEQFF.

The chain combines TRBV4-3 with TRBJ1-4, with a tentative D call TRBD1 (5 bases). V was pared by 0 bases and J by 0 bases, with 17 bases between. This CDR3 comprises 19 residues. Germline V gene sequence: CDR1 LGHNA, CDR2 YSLEER. This chain's CDR3 is CASSQEMFAGIATNEKLFF. The CDR3 bases are TGCGCCAGCAGCCAAGAGATGTTTGCAGGGATAGCAACTAATGAAAAACTGTTTTTT.

The CDR3 loop is CASSEVAASSYNEQFF. The CDR3 DNA follows: TGTGCCAGCAGTGAAGTTGCGGCGAGCTCCTACAATGAGCAGTTCTTC. This chain uses TRBV6-4 with TRBJ2-1; D is undetermined. The length of the CDR3 is 16 residues. Germline lookup yields CDR1 MRHNA and CDR2 SNTAGT. V gave up 3 bases and J gave up 0 bases, with 12 bases separating them.

This clone was counted only a few times. As DNA, the CDR3 is TGTGCCAGCAGCTCCCCTGGGGGGGCGGGGGATACGCAGTATTTT. As protein: CASSSPGGAGDTQYF. The chain employs TRBV7-6 and TRBJ2-3; a weak D match, TRBD2 (7 bases). Trimming pared 4 bases from V and 6 bases from J, leaving 17 bases between. The CDR3 loop spans 15 amino acids. Per germline, CDR1 SGHVS and CDR2 FNYEAQ.

The chain combines TRBV21-1 with TRBJ2-6. TRBV21-1 is a known pseudogene. This CDR3 is 14 amino acids long. The CDR3 protein is CASSSASGANVLTF. As DNA, the CDR3 is TGTGCCAGCAGCAGTGCTTCTGGGGCCAACGTCCTGACTTTC.

The chain has TRBV5-5 and TRBJ2-3, with 14 bases matching TRBD2. The CDR3 runs 17 residues. From germline, CDR1 is SGHKS and CDR2 YYEKEE (reference sequence). After removal of 4 bases from V and 0 bases from J, the junction contained 4 bases not matched to a gene. CDR3 nucleotide sequence: TGTGCCAGCAGCCCCGGACTAGCGGGAGGTAGCACAGATACGCAGTATTTT. Its translation: CASSPGLAGGSTDTQYF. Looking up the rest from reference TRBV5-5 and TRBJ2-3 gives the full variable domain: DAGVTQSPTHLIKTRGQQVTLRCSPISGHKSVSWYQQVLGQGPQFIFQYYEKEERGRGNFPDRFSARQFPNYSSELNVNALLLGDSALYLCASSPGLAGGSTDTQYFGPGTRLTVL.

This rearrangement joins TRBV7-9 to TRBJ2-7; D not resolved. CDR1 is SEHNR and CDR2 is FQNEAQ in the germline V gene (reference sequence). CDR3 length: 12 residues. The germline V and J ends were trimmed by 3 bases and 0 bases, with 3 bases remaining between them. This CDR3 is CASSLSSYEQYF. CDR3 in DNA: TGTGCCAGCAGCTTGAGCTCCTACGAGCAGTACTTC.